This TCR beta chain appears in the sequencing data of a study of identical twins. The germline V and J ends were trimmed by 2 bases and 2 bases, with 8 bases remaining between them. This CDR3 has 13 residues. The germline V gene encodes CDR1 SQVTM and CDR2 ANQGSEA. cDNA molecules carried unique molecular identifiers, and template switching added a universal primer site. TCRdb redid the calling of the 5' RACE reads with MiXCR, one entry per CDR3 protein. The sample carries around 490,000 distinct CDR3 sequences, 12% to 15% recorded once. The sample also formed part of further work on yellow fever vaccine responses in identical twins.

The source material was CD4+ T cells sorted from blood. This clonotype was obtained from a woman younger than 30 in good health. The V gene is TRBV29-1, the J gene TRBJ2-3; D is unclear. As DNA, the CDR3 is TGCAGCGTTGAACGGAGACCCACAGATACGCAGTATTTT. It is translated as CSVERRPTDTQYF.